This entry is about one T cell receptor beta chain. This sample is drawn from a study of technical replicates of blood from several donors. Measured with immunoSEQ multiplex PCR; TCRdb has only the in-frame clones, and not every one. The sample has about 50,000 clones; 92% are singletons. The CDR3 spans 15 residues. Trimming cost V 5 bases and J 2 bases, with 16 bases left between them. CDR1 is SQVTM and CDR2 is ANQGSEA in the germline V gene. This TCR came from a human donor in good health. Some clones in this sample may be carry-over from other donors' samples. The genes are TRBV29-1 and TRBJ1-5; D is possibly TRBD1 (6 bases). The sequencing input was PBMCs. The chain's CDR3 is CSVREGGTGNQPQHF. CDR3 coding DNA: TGCAGCGTTAGGGAGGGGGGGACCGGCAATCAGCCCCAGCATTTT.